One and the same sample provided the 23 T cell receptor beta chains below, sequenced in a study of T cell responses to AZD1222 COVID-19 vaccine. Using immunoSEQ multiplex PCR, the repertoire was profiled, and TCRdb retains in-frame clones only, with some absent. The table includes about 150,000 clones, 80% to 95% detected once. The source was peripheral blood, collected on day 0 of MenACWY control vaccination. These receptors all stem from an adult in good health.

This sequence joins TRBV3-1 (or the pseudogene TRBV3-2) and TRBJ1-3; no clear D gene. V lost 0 bases and J lost 11, with 11 bases in between. Germline loops: CDR1 LGHDT, CDR2 YNNKEL (reference sequence). This CDR3 is built from 13 residues. The CDR3 DNA reads as TGTGCCAGCAGCCAAGACGGCGAGTACCCCATATATTTT. As protein: CASSQDGEYPIYF.

This clone was recorded only once. The rearrangement uses TRBV19 and TRBJ2-7; the D gene is possibly TRBD1 (5 bases). V dropped 3 bases and J dropped 2 bases, with 23 bases sitting between them. CDR1 and CDR2 (germline): LNHDA, SQIVND (reference sequence). This CDR3 is 18 amino acids long. The DNA of the CDR3 is TGTGCCAGTAGTATCTTCGTGACAGCTACTTTACGTCCCTACGAGCAGTACTTC. This codes for CASSIFVTATLRPYEQYF.

The CDR3 loop reads CAWSVGGNSPLHF. CDR3 in DNA: TGTGCCTGGAGTGTGGGGGGTAATTCACCCCTCCACTTT. The chain combines TRBV30 with TRBJ1-6, with D tentatively TRBD1 (5 bases). This CDR3 spans 13 amino acids. Trimming pared 0 bases from V and 6 bases from J, leaving 6 bases between. The germline V gene has CDR1 GTSNPN and CDR2 SVGIG (reference sequence).

The chain uses TRBV3-1 (or the pseudogene TRBV3-2) and TRBJ2-3; the match to TRBD2 covers 7 bases. The CDR3 is 14 residues long. Germline V lookup: CDR1 LGHDT, CDR2 YNNKEL (reference sequence). The V gene end was trimmed by 3 bases and the J gene end by 6 bases; junction bases not matched to a gene: 6. The DNA of the CDR3 is TGTGCCAGCAGCCAGACTAGCCCACCGGATACGCAGTATTTT. Encoded protein: CASSQTSPPDTQYF.

The rearrangement joins TRBV7-2 to TRBJ1-5; no reliable D call. The CDR3 totals 13 residues. Germline-derived CDR1 and CDR2 are SGHTA and FQGNSA. Trimming shortened V by 0 bases and J by 7 bases, and 7 bases separated the two germline ends. CDR3 sequence: CASSLAQAQPQHF. Written as DNA, the CDR3 is TGTGCCAGCAGCTTAGCCCAGGCCCAGCCCCAGCATTTT.

This clone appeared once. The rearrangement joins TRBV5-8 to TRBJ1-5; D is undetermined. This CDR3 has 15 residues. The V gene lost 0 bases and the J gene lost 6 bases, with 13 bases spanning the gap. Per the germline V gene, CDR1 is SGHTS and CDR2 is YDEGEE. CDR3 coding DNA: TGTGCCAGCAGCTTGGAAGGCAGCGTCCGTCAGCCCCAGCATTTT. It yields the protein CASSLEGSVRQPQHF.

The chain carries TRBV7-9 and TRBJ1-1; D remains unclear. CDR3 length: 13 amino acids. The germline CDR1 and CDR2 sequences are SEHNR and FQNEAQ (reference sequence). V was clipped by 1 base and J by 7 bases, with 10 bases between them. This CDR3 reads CASSLDLGNEAFF. CDR3 DNA: TGTGCCAGCAGCTTAGATTTGGGGAATGAAGCTTTCTTT.

The V gene is TRBV6-1, the J gene TRBJ1-1, with D unclear. Looked up from germline, CDR1 is MNHNS and CDR2 is SASEGT. The CDR3 extends over 14 amino acids. The V end was cut by 2 bases, the J end by 4 bases, with 11 bases between. Here the CDR3 DNA reads TGTGCCAGCAGTGAATGGCCAGGCCGCACTGAAGCTTTCTTT. It yields the protein CASSEWPGRTEAFF.

The chain recombines TRBV5-1 with TRBJ2-7; 8 nucleotides align to TRBD1. The germline V gene encodes CDR1 SGHRS and CDR2 YFSETQ. The CDR3 totals 15 residues. J gave up 6 bases and V 0 bases, and 8 bases lay outside the gene matches. The CDR3 here is CASSLGAGGPSEQYF. CDR3 bases: TGCGCCAGCAGCTTGGGAGCAGGGGGCCCTAGCGAGCAGTACTTC.

This chain connects TRBV27 to TRBJ1-1; TRBD1 agrees at 8 bases. This CDR3 spans 16 amino acids. The V gene's germline CDR1 is MNHEY and CDR2 SMNVEV (reference sequence). V lost 6 bases and J lost 0; bases outside the gene matches: 9. The CDR3: CASSLTGRGLNTEAFF. As DNA, the CDR3 is TGTGCCAGCAGCCTTACGGGCAGGGGGCTGAACACTGAAGCTTTCTTT.

CDR3 in amino acids: CASSVSSTDTQYF. Here the CDR3 DNA reads TGTGCCAGCAGTGTTTCTAGCACAGATACGCAGTATTTT. This chain connects TRBV6-4 to TRBJ2-3; D unresolved. V was clipped by 4 bases and J by 0 bases, with 5 bases between them. Per the germline V gene, CDR1 is MRHNA and CDR2 is SNTAGT. The CDR3 sequence is 13 residues long.

The V call is TRBV5-8, the J call TRBJ2-1, with a tentative D call TRBD1 (5 bases). Deletions cut 0 bases from V and 7 bases from J, with 8 bases between. CDR1 SGHTS and CDR2 YDEGEE come from the germline V gene. This CDR3 has 13 residues. The CDR3 loop reads CASSLDRRNEQFF. In DNA form, the CDR3 reads TGTGCCAGCAGCTTGGACAGGCGAAATGAGCAGTTCTTC.

This clone was counted only a few times. V is TRBV3-1 (or the pseudogene TRBV3-2) and J is TRBJ1-6; no clear D. Deletions cut 3 bases from V and 3 bases from J, with 3 bases between. Germline lookup yields CDR1 LGHDT and CDR2 YNNKEL (reference sequence). The CDR3 covers 13 residues. The CDR3 DNA sequence: TGTGCCAGCAGCCAGGGCTATAATTCACCCCTCCACTTT. Translation gives CASSQGYNSPLHF.

V and J are TRBV19 and TRBJ2-2, with 7 bases fitting TRBD2. V shed 2 bases and J 1 base; nucleotides not matched to a gene: 4. This CDR3 has 16 amino acids. Per the germline V gene, CDR1 is LNHDA and CDR2 is SQIVND (reference sequence). In DNA, the CDR3 is TGTGCCAGTAGTATACGACTAGCCGGGAACACCGGGGAGCTGTTTTTT. It codes for CASSIRLAGNTGELFF.

This chain joins TRBV5-1 and TRBJ1-2; no reliable D call. The CDR3 sequence is 12 residues long. Germline lookup yields CDR1 SGHRS and CDR2 YFSETQ. V gave up 5 bases and J gave up 7 bases, with 12 bases separating them. CDR3 protein: CASRSGVVGYTF. In DNA, the CDR3 is TGCGCCAGCAGATCCGGGGTGGTTGGCTACACCTTC.

This chain connects TRBV19 to TRBJ1-6; the D is unclear. The length of the CDR3 is 15 residues. Trimming removed 7 bases from V and 10 bases from J, with 20 bases in between. Germline loops: CDR1 LNHDA, CDR2 SQIVND (reference sequence). The CDR3 nucleotides read TGTGCCAGTATTACTAGATTCGGGAGTGGCTCACCCCTCCACTTT. Translating gives CASITRFGSGSPLHF.

This clone was observed a few times. This chain joins TRBV30 and TRBJ2-1; no reliable D call. V shed 5 bases and J shed 2 bases, with 25 bases lying between them. The length of the CDR3 is 18 residues. Germline V CDR1 and CDR2: GTSNPN, SVGIG (reference sequence). The CDR3 nucleotides read TGTGCCTGGGGCTTCCCCATACACCTCCGGCTAGCCTACAATGAGCAGTTCTTC. Translation: CAWGFPIHLRLAYNEQFF.

The rearrangement links TRBV15 to TRBJ2-1; unclear D gene. The CDR3 runs 16 residues. Trimming stripped 0 bases from V and 6 bases from J, with 15 bases between. Per the germline V gene, CDR1 is LNHNV and CDR2 is YYDKDF (reference sequence). The CDR3 DNA sequence: TGTGCCACCAGCAGAGAGCTGCCGTTTAGTTTCAATGAGCAGTTCTTC. Translated, it gives CATSRELPFSFNEQFF.

The rearrangement uses TRBV4-2 and TRBJ2-5; TRBD1 might be the D (6 bases). V was clipped by 6 bases and J by 6 bases, with 14 bases between them. The CDR3 covers 13 residues. Germline V CDR1 and CDR2: LGHNA, YNFKEQ. CDR3 in amino acids: CASRDQGQQTQYF. As DNA, the CDR3 is TGTGCCAGCAGAGACCAGGGGCAACAGACCCAGTACTTC.

The chain couples TRBV19 to TRBJ1-5; D gene uncertain. Looked up from germline, CDR1 is LNHDA and CDR2 is SQIVND (reference sequence). The CDR3 consists of 13 residues. Between the trimmed V and J ends, which lost 2 bases and 3 bases, there was a span of 5 bases. The CDR3 DNA follows: TGTGCCAGTAGTATACGATTCAATCAGCCCCAGCATTTT. Its protein product is CASSIRFNQPQHF.

The chain is built from TRBV9 and TRBJ1-2, with no clear D. The germline V and J ends were trimmed by 0 bases and 5 bases, with 11 bases remaining between them. Germline CDR1 is SGDLS and CDR2 is YYNGEE. CDR3 length: 14 amino acids. CDR3: CASSVEARRYGYTF. CDR3 DNA sequence: TGTGCCAGCAGCGTAGAGGCCCGGAGGTATGGCTACACCTTC.

The chain couples TRBV28 to TRBJ2-7; D unresolved. The CDR3 spans 10 residues. The germline CDR1 and CDR2 sequences are MDHEN and SYDVKM. V was cut by 8 bases and J by 4 bases, with 6 bases left in between. The CDR3 DNA reads as TGTGCCAGCGGAAAGTACGAGCAGTACTTC. Amino acid sequence: CASGKYEQYF.

The rearrangement links TRBV10-1 to TRBJ2-3, with D possibly matching TRBD1 (5 bases). The CDR3 is made up of 15 amino acids. CDR1 and CDR2 (germline): WNHNN, SYGVQD (reference sequence). V dropped 3 bases and J dropped 6 bases, with 16 bases sitting between them. CDR3 protein: CASSDRTRATDTQYF. Written as DNA, the CDR3 is TGCGCCAGCAGTGACCGCACCAGGGCCACGGATACGCAGTATTTT.